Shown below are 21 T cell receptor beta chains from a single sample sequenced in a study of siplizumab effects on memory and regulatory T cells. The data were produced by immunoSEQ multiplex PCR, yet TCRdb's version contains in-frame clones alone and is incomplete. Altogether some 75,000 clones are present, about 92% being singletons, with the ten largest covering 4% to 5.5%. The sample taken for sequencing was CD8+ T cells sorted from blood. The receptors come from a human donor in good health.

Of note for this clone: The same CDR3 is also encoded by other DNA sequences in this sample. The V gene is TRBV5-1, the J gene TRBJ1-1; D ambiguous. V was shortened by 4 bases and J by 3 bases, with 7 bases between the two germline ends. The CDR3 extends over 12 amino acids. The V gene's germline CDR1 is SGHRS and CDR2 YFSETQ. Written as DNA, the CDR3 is TGCGCCAGCAGCGTGGGTGACACTGAAGCTTTCTTT. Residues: CASSVGDTEAFF.

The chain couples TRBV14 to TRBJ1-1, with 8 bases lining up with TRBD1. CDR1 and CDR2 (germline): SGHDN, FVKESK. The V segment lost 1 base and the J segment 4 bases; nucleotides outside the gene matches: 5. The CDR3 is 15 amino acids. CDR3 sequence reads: CASSQVTGAGTEAFF. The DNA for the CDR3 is TGTGCCAGCAGCCAAGTGACAGGGGCTGGCACTGAAGCTTTCTTT.

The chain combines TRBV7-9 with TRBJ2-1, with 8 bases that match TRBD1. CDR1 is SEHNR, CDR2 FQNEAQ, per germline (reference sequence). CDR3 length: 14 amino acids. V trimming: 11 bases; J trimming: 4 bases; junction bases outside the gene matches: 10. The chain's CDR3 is CAEEPGQEYNEQFF. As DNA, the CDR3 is TGTGCCGAGGAACCGGGACAGGAATACAATGAGCAGTTCTTC. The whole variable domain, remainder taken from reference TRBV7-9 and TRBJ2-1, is DTGVSQNPRHKITKRGQNVTFRCDPISEHNRLYWYRQTLGQGPEFLTYFQNEAQLEKSRLLSDRFSAERPKGSFSTLEIQRTEQGDSAMYLCAEEPGQEYNEQFFGPGTRLTVL.

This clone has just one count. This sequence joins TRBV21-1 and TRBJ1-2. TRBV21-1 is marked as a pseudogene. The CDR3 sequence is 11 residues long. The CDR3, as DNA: TGTGCCAGCACCAAAAGCTATGGCTACACCTTC. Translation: CASTKSYGYTF.

The CDR3 reads CASSLAGETAGEYF. The CDR3 region has the DNA TGCGCCAGCAGCTTGGCCGGAGAGACGGCAGGGGAGTACTTC. This chain uses TRBV5-1 with TRBJ2-7; possible D gene TRBD1, 6 bases. Germline CDR1 reads SGHRS; CDR2 reads YFSETQ. CDR3 length equals 14 residues. V lost 0 bases to trimming and J lost 11 bases, with 18 bases between them.

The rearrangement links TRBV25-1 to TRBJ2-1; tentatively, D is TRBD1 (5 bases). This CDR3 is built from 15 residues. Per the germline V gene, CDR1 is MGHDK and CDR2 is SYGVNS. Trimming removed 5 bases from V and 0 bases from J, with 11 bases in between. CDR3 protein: CASSPDTSSYNEQFF. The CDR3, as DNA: TGTGCCAGCAGTCCGGACACGAGCTCCTACAATGAGCAGTTCTTC.

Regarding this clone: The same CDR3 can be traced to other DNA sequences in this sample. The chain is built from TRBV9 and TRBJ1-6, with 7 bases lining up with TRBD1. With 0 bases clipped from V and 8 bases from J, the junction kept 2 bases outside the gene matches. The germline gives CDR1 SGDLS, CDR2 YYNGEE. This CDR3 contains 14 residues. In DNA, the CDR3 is TGTGCCAGCAGCGTAGGGCAGGGGGATTCACCCCTCCACTTT. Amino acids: CASSVGQGDSPLHF.

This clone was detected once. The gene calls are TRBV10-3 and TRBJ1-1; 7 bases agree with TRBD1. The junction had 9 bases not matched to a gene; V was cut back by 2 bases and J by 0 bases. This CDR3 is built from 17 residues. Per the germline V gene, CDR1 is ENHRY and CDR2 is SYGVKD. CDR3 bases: TGTGCCATCAGTGAGAGGACAGGAAGAGAGATGAACACTGAAGCTTTCTTT. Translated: CAISERTGREMNTEAFF.

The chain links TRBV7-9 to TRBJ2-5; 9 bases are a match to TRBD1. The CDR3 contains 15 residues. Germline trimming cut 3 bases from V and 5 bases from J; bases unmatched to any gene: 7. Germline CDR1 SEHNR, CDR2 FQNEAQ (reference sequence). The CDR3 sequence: CASSFPTGGQETQYF. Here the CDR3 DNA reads TGTGCCAGCAGCTTCCCGACAGGGGGTCAGGAGACCCAGTACTTC.

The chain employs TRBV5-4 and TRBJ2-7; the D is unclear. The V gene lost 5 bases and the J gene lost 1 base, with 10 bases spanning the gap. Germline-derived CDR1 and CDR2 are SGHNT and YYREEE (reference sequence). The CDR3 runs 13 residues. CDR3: CASSYTGSYEQYF. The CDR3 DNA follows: TGTGCCAGCAGTTACACTGGATCCTACGAGCAGTACTTC.

The CDR3 loop is CASSQAFGQSNTEAFF. In DNA, the CDR3 is TGTGCCAGCAGCCAAGCGTTCGGGCAGAGTAACACTGAAGCTTTCTTT. The V call is TRBV4-2, the J call TRBJ1-1; D not certain. Germline V lookup: CDR1 LGHNA, CDR2 YNFKEQ. The CDR3 sequence is 16 residues long. Trimming pared 1 base from V and 2 bases from J, leaving 14 bases between.

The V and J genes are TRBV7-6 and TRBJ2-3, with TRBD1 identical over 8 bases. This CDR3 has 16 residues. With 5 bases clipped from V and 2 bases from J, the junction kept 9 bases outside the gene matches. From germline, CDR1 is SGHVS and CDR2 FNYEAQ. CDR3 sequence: CASSRLIRGLTDTQYF. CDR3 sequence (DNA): TGTGCCAGCAGCCGCCTGATCAGGGGGCTCACAGATACGCAGTATTTT.

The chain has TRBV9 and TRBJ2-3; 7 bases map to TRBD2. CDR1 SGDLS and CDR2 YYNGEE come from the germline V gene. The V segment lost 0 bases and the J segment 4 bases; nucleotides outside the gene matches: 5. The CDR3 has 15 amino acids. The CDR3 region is CASSVVGGVADTQYF. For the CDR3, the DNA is TGTGCCAGCAGCGTAGTTGGGGGGGTGGCAGATACGCAGTATTTT.

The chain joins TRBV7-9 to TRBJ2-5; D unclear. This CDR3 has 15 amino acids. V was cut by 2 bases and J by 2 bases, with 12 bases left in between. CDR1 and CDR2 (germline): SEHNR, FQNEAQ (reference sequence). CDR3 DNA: TGTGCCAGCAGCTTATTTCCTGGGCCACAAGAGACCCAGTACTTC. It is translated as CASSLFPGPQETQYF.

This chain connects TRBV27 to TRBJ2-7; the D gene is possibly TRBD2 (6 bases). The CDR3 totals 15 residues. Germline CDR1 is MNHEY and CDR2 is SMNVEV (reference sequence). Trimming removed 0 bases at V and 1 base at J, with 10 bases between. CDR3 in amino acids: CASSLSGTGSYEQYF. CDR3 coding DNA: TGTGCCAGCAGTTTATCCGGGACTGGGTCCTACGAGCAGTACTTC.

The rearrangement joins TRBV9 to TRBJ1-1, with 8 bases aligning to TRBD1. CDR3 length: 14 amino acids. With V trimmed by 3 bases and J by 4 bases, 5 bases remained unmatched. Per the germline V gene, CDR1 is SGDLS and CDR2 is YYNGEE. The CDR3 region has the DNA TGTGCCAGCAGCGCAGACAGGGGTTTCACTGAAGCTTTCTTT. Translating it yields CASSADRGFTEAFF.

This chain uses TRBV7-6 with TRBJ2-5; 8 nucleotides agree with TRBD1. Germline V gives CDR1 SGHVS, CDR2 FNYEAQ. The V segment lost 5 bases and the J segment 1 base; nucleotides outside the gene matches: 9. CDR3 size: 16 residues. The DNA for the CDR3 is TGTGCCAGCAGCCCCGTGGACAGGGATTCCCAAGAGACCCAGTACTTC. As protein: CASSPVDRDSQETQYF. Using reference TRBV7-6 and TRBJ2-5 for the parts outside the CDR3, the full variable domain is GAGVSQSPRYKVTKRGQDVALRCDPISGHVSLYWYRQALGQGPEFLTYFNYEAQQDKSGLPNDRFSAERPEGSISTLTIQRTEQRDSAMYRCASSPVDRDSQETQYFGPGTRLLVL.

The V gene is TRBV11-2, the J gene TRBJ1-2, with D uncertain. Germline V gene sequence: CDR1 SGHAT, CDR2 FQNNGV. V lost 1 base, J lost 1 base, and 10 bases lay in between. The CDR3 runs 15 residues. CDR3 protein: CASSLGIGINYGYTF. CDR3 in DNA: TGTGCCAGCAGCTTAGGAATCGGGATTAACTATGGCTACACCTTC.

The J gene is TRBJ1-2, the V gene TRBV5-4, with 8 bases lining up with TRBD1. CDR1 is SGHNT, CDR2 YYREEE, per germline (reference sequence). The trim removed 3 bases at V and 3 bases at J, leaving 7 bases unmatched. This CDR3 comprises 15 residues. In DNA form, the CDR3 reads TGTGCCAGCAGCTCCCTGGACAGGGAGCACTATGGCTACACCTTC. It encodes CASSSLDREHYGYTF.

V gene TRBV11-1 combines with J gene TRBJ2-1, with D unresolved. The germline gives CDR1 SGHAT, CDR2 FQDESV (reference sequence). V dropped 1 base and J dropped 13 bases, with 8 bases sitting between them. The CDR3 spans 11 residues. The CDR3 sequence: CASSLGTDQFF. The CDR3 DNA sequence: TGTGCCAGCAGCTTAGGAACCGACCAGTTCTTC.

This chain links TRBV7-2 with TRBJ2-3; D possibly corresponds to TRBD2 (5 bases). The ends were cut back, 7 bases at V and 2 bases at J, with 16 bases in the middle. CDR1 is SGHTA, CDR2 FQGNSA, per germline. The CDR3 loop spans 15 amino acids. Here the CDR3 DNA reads TGTGCCAGCACCATTGGAGGCCACTTCACAGATACGCAGTATTTT. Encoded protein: CASTIGGHFTDTQYF.